The clone carrying this T cell receptor (beta chain) appeared a few times. Naive T cells were sorted: CD4+CD8-CD45RO-CD45RA+ for CD4+, CD8+CD4-CD45RA+CD27bright for CD8+. The data originate from a study of healthy donors' naive CD4 and CD8 T cells. TCR libraries were built from 500 to 600 ng of total RNA by linear amplification. As processed by the authors: Over 75,000 TCR alpha transcripts were sequenced from 4 to 6 healthy donors. TCRdb itself ran the reads through MiXCR, one entry per CDR3 protein. TCRdb assigned the V and J calls; the authors' analysis was not used. The sample yields 150,000 to 200,000 distinct CDR3 sequences, about four fifths seen once. The source is a pool of human donors in good health; the sample pools cells from several healthy donors. Sequences were obtained from naive CD4+ and CD8+ T cells sorted from blood, pooled from several donors.

The CDR3 bases are TGTGCCAGCGGGACGGGCAATCAGCCCCAGCATTTT. As protein: CASGTGNQPQHF. The chain employs TRBV5-6 and TRBJ1-5; D might be TRBD1 (5 bases). V lost 7 bases and J lost 2, with 7 bases in between. The CDR3 extends over 12 amino acids. Germline V lookup: CDR1 SGHDT, CDR2 YYEEEE.